This entry describes one T cell receptor (beta chain). The assay was immunoSEQ multiplex PCR, and TCRdb's table has in-frame clones only and misses some. The sample consists of some 67,000 clones, approximately 82% of them appearing once. This record comes from a study of a mutant IDH1 vaccine in newly diagnosed glioma. Documented time point: baseline, week 1 (first vaccination visit). Treatment defined: pre-vaccination baseline after standard-of-care therapy. The donor cohort comprised cases of new WHO grade 3 or 4 IDH1-mutant, ATRX-lost astrocytoma. Sequencing used peripheral blood mononuclear cells (PBMCs), obtained from a glioma patient treated with radiotherapy, temozolomide or both. The TCR originated in a woman between 18 and 29 years old with glioma. Some clones in this sample may be carry-over from other donors' samples.

CDR3 protein: CASSQEARSYEQYF. As DNA, the CDR3 is TGCGCCAGCAGCCAAGAAGCAAGGTCCTACGAGCAGTACTTC. The chain uses TRBV4-1 and TRBJ2-7, with D uncertain. V lost 0 bases, J lost 1 base, and 7 bases lay in between. The CDR3 has 14 amino acids. From germline, CDR1 is MGHRA and CDR2 YSYEKL.